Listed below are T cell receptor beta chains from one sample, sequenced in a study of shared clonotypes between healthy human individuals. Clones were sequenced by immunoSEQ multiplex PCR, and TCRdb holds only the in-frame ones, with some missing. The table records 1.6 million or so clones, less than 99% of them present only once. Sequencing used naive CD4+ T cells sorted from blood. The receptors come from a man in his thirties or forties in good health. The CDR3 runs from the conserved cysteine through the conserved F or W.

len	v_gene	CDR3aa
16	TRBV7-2	CASSLGPGGTPYEQYF
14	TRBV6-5	CASRLGTGKIEDTF
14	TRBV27	CASSLRGSTYEQYF
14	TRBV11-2	CASSLLLTISEAFF
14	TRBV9	CASSVSERRETQYF
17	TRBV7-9	CASSPVRGAGTTDTQYF
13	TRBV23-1	CASQSKKTYEQYF
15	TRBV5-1	CASSSRTAGTDTQYF
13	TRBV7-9	CASSFRGFYGYTF
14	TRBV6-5	CASSSRQGRGEQFF
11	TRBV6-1	CASSDWNEQFF
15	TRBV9	CASSVVGTIGETQYF
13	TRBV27	CASSGTYSETQYF
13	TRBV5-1	CASSLEPGYEQYF
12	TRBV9	CATGPGGYEQYF